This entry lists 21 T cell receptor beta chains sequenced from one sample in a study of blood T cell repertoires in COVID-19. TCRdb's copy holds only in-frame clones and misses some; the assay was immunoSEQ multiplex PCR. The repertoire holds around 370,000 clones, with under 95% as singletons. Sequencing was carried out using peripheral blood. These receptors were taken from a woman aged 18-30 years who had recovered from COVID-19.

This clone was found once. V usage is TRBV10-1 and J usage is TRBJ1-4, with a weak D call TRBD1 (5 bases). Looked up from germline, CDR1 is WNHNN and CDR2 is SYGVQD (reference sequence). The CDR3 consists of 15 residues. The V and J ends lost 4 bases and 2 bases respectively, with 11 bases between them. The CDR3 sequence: CASSVGGSTNEKLFF. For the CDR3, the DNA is TGCGCCAGCAGTGTCGGGGGGTCGACTAATGAAAAACTGTTTTTT.

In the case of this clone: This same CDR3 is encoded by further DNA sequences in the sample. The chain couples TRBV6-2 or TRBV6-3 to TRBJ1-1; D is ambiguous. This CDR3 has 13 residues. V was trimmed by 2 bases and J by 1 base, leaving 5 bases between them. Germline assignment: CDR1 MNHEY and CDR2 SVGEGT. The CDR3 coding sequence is TGTGCCAGCAGTTACGGGCCGAACACTGAAGCTTTCTTT. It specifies CASSYGPNTEAFF.

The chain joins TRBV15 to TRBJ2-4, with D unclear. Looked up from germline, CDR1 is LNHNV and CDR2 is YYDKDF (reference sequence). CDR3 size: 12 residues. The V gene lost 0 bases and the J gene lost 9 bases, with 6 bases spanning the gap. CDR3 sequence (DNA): TGTGCCACCAGCAGAGATCCTTCCATTCAGTACTTC. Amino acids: CATSRDPSIQYF.

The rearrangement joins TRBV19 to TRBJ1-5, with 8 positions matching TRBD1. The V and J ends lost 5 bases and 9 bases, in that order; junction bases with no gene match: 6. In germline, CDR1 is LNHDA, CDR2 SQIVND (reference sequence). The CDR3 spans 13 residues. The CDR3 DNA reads TGTGCCAGTAGTGTCGACAGGGGCGGGCCCCAGCATTTT. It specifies CASSVDRGGPQHF.

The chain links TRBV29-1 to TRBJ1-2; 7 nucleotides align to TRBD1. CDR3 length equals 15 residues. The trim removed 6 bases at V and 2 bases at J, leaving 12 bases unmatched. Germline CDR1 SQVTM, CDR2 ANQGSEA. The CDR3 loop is CSVGTPQGRNYGYTF. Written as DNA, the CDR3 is TGCAGCGTGGGGACTCCACAGGGGCGAAACTATGGCTACACCTTC.

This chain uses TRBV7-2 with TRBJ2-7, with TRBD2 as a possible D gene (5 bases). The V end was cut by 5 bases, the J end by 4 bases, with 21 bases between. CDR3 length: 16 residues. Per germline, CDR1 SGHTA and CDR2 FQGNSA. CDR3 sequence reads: CASSRPSGRWVYEQYV. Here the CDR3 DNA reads TGTGCCAGCAGCAGGCCGTCGGGGAGATGGGTGTACGAGCAGTACGTC.

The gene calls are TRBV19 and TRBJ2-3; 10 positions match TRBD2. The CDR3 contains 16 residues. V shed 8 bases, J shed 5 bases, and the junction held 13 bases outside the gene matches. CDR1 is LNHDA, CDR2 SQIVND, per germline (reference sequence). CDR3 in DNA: TGTGCCAGTCGGTGGCCCGGTAGACTAGCGGGAGATACGCAGTATTTT. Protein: CASRWPGRLAGDTQYF.

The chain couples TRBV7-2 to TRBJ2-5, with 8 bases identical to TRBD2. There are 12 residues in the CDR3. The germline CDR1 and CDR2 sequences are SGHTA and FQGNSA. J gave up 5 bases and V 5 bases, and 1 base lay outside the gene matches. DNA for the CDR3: TGTGCCAGCAGCCGGGGGGGGGAGACCCAGTACTTC. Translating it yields CASSRGGETQYF.

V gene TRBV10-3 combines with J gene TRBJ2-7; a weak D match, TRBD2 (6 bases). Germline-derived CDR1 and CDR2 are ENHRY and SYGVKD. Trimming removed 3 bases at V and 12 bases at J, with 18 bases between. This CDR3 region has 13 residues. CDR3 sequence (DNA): TGTGCCATCAGTGACTCGCCAGGGACTCCCAGGTACGTC. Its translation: CAISDSPGTPRYV.

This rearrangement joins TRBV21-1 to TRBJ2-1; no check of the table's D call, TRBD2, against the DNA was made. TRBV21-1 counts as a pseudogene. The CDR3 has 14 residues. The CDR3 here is CATGWGVGVVEQFF. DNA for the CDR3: TGTGCCACAGGTTGGGGGGTCGGGGTCGTCGAGCAGTTCTTC.

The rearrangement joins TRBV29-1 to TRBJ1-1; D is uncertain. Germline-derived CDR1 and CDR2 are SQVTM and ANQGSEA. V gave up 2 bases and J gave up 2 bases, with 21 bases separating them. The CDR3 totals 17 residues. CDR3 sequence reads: CSVEQRRTIQINTEAFF. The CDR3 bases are TGCAGCGTTGAACAAAGGAGAACGATACAAATCAACACTGAAGCTTTCTTT.

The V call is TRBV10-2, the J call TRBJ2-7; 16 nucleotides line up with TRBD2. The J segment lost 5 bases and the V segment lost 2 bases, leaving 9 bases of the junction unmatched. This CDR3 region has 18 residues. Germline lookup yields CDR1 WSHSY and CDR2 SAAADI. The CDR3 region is CASSERKMGLAGGNEQYV. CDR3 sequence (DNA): TGCGCCAGCAGTGAGCGAAAGATGGGACTAGCGGGAGGGAACGAGCAGTACGTC.

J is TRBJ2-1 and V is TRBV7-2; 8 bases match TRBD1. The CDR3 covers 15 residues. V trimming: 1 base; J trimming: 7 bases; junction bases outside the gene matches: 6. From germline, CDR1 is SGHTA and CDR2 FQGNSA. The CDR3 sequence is CASSLGRGLSNEQFF. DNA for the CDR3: TGTGCCAGCAGCTTAGGCAGGGGGCTTTCAAATGAGCAGTTCTTC.

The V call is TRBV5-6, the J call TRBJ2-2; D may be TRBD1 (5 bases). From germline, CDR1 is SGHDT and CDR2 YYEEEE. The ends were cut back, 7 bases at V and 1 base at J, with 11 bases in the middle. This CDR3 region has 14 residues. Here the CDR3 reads CASVWGGNTGELFF. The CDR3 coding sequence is TGTGCCAGCGTATGGGGCGGGAACACCGGGGAGCTGTTTTTT.

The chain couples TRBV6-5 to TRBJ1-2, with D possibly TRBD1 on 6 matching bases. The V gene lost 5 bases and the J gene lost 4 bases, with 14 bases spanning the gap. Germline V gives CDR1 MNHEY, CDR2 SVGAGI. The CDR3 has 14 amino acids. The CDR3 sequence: CASSLYREGYGYTF. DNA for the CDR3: TGTGCCAGCAGTCTGTACAGGGAAGGCTATGGCTACACCTTC.

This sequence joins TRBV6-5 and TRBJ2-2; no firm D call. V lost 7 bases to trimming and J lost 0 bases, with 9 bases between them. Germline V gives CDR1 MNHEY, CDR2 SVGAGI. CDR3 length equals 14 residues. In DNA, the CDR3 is TGTGCCAGCAATCCAGCGACGAACACCGGGGAGCTGTTTTTT. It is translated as CASNPATNTGELFF.

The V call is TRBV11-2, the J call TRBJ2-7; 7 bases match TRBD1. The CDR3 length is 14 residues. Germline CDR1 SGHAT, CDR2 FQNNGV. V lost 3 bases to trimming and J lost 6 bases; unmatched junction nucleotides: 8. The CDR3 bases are TGTGCCAGCAGCTTGGGCGTAGGGGGCGTCGAGCAGTACGTC. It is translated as CASSLGVGGVEQYV.

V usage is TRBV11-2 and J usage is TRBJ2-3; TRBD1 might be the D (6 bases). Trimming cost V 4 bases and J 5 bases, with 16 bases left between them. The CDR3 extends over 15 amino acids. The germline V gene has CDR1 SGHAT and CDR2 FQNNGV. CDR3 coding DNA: TGTGCCAGCAGCTCCGACGGTCTAGGGGGAGATACGCAGTATTTT. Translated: CASSSDGLGGDTQYF.

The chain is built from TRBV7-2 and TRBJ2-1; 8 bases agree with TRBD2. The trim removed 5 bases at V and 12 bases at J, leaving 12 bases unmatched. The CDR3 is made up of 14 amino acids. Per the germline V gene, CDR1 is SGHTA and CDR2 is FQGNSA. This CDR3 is CASSLGTSRYRQFF. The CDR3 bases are TGTGCCAGCAGCCTCGGGACTAGTCGGTATAGGCAGTTCTTC.

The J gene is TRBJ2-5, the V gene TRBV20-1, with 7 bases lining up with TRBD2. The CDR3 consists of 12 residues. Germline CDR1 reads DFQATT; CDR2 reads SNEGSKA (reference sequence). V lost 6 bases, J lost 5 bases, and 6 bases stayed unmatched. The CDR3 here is CSASGGGETQYF. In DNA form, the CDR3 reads TGCAGTGCGAGTGGGGGAGGGGAGACCCAGTACTTC.

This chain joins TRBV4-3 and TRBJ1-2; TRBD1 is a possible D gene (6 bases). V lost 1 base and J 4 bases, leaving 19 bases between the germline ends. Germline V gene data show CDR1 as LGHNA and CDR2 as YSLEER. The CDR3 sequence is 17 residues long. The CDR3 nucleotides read TGCGCCAGCAGCCAAGTGGGGGCGAAGGAGAGGGCCTATGGCTACACCTTC. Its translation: CASSQVGAKERAYGYTF.